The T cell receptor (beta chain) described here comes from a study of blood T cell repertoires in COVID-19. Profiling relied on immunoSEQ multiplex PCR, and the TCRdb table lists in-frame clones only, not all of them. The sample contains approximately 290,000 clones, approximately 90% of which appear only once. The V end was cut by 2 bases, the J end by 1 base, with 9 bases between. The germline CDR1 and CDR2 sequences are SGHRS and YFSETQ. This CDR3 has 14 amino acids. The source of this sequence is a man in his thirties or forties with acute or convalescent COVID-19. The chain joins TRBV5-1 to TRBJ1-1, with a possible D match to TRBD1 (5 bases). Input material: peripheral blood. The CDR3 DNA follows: TGCGCCAGCAGCTTTACAGGACGGAACACTGAAGCTTTCTTT. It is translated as CASSFTGRNTEAFF.